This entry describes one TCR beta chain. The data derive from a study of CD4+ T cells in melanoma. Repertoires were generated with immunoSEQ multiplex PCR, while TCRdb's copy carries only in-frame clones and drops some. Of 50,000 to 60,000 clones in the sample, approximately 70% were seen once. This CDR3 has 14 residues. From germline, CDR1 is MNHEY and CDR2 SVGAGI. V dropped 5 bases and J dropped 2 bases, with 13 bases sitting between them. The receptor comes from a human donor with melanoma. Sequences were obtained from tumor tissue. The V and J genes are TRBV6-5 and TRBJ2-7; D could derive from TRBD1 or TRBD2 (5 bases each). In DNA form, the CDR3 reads TGTGCCAGCAGTAATTGGGACCCCACCTACGAGCAGTACTTC. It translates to CASSNWDPTYEQYF.